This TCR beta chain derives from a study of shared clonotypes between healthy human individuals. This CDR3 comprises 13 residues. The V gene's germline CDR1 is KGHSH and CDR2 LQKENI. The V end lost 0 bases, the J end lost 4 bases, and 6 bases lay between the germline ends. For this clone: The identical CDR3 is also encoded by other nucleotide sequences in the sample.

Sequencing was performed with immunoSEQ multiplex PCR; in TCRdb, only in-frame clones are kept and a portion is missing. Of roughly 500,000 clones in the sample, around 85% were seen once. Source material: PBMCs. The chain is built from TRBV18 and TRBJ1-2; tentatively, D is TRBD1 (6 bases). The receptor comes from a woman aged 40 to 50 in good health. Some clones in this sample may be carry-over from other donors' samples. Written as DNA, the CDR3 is TGTGCCAGCTCACCACCAGGGGGCTATGGCTACACCTTC. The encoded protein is CASSPPGGYGYTF.